A selection of T cell receptor beta chains follows, all from one sample in a study of type 1 and type 2 diabetes patients. TCRdb processed the multiplex PCR reads anew with MiXCR; each CDR3 protein has one entry. The sample lists some 250,000 distinct CDR3 sequences; approximately 50% were seen once. Sequencing was done on a sample of peripheral blood mononuclear cells (PBMCs). These receptors were obtained from a man between 18 and 35 years old with type 2 diabetes. CDR3s include the opening cysteine and the closing phenylalanine or tryptophan. The D gene is left open where the match is weak. Clone size is given for some rows only: seen once, a few or many times, or a class if the clone is expanded.

V	D	J	size	DNA	CDR3
TRBV7-2	TRBD1	TRBJ1-6	many	TGTGCCAGCACCCTGGACAGGGAGGTCGGTTCACCCCTCCACTTT	CASTLDREVGSPLHF
TRBV19	-	TRBJ2-7	-	TGTGCCAGCGCAGACCACTACGAGCAGTACTTC	CASADHYEQYF
TRBV4-3	-	TRBJ2-7	-	TGCGCCAGCAGCCAAGACGGCTACGAGCAGTACTTC	CASSQDGYEQYF
TRBV2	-	TRBJ1-3	-	TGTGCCAGCAGTGAATCGGGGCCTGGAAACACCATATATTTT	CASSESGPGNTIYF
TRBV6-2/TRBV6-3	-	TRBJ2-4	-	TGTGCCAGCAGACTGACCTGGCAGGGTGCCATTCAGTACTTC	CASRLTWQGAIQYF
TRBV7-2	TRBD1	TRBJ2-7	-	TGTGCCAGCAGCTCAACAGGGGTCCTATCCTACGAGCAGTACTTC	CASSSTGVLSYEQYF
TRBV5-6	-	TRBJ2-3	-	TGTGCCAGCAGCTTTGGGGAAGGAGGCGCAGATACGCAGTATTTT	CASSFGEGGADTQYF
TRBV11-3	-	TRBJ2-5	-	TGTGCCAGCAGCTTCGGCCCGGGAGAGACCCAGTACTTC	CASSFGPGETQYF
TRBV19	TRBD2	TRBJ2-1	many	TGTGCCAGTAGGCCCCGACTAGCGGGAGCACATGAGCAGTTCTTC	CASRPRLAGAHEQFF
TRBV19	TRBD2	TRBJ2-7	few	TGTGCCAGTAGCAGCTCGGGGGGCTCCTACGAGCAGTACTTC	CASSSSGGSYEQYF
TRBV14	TRBD1	TRBJ2-5	-	TGTGCCAGCAGCCAGGGGGGACAGGCACGGGAGACCCAGTACTTC	CASSQGGQARETQYF
TRBV12-3/TRBV12-4	-	TRBJ2-7	-	TGTGCTAGTGGTTTTACCGGGACAACCGCCACCTACGAGCAGTACTTC	CASGFTGTTATYEQYF
TRBV10-3	-	TRBJ2-7	many	TGTGCCATCTGTGCGGTTAGCTCCTACGAGCAGTACTTC	CAICAVSSYEQYF
TRBV12-3/TRBV12-4	-	TRBJ2-1	few	TGTGCCAGCAGTTCCAATCGGGGGACGAATGACAATGAGCAGTTCTTC	CASSSNRGTNDNEQFF
TRBV19	-	TRBJ1-1	once	TGTGCCAGTAGTATAGAGGGGATCGGCAGGGGTCGGATGAACACTGAAGCTTTCTTT	CASSIEGIGRGRMNTEAFF
TRBV5-1	-	TRBJ2-5	once	TGCGCCAGCAAACAACAAGAGACCCAGTACTTC	CASKQQETQYF